Following are 30 T cell receptor beta chains from one sample sequenced in a study of Tregs in tolerant kidney transplant recipients. After approximately six days with irradiated graft donor PBMCs, CFSE-labeled recipient PBMCs were FACS-sorted. Measured with immunoSEQ multiplex PCR; TCRdb has only the in-frame clones, and not every one. The table lists fewer than 20,000 clones, around 53% of them singletons. No antigen is known for these receptors. Material: CD4+ T cells from blood cultured with allogeneic cells, obtained before the transplant. These receptors were taken from a human patient who received a combined kidney and bone marrow transplant.

The sample holds a few counts of this clone. The CDR3 reads CSARAPDTQYF. CDR3 in DNA: TGCAGTGCTAGAGCTCCAGATACGCAGTATTTT. V gene TRBV20-1 combines with J gene TRBJ2-3; D uncertain. Trimming took 1 base from V and 4 from J, leaving 3 bases between them. The CDR3 runs 11 residues. CDR1 and CDR2 (germline): DFQATT, SNEGSKA (reference sequence).

V usage is TRBV18 and J usage is TRBJ2-7, with D possibly matching TRBD1 (5 bases). The CDR3 covers 14 residues. CDR1 and CDR2 from the germline V gene are KGHSH and LQKENI. Deletions cut 3 bases from V and 2 bases from J, with 11 bases between. CDR3 in amino acids: CASSPSQGTYEQYF. CDR3 coding DNA: TGTGCCAGCTCACCGTCCCAGGGAACCTACGAGCAGTACTTC.

V and J are TRBV7-2 and TRBJ2-7; weak D call: TRBD2 (5 bases). The germline V and J ends were trimmed by 5 bases and 6 bases, with 17 bases remaining between them. This CDR3 comprises 14 residues. Germline CDR1 is SGHTA and CDR2 is FQGNSA. CDR3 in DNA: TGTGCCAGCAGCCCCGGACTCGTGACCGGCGAGCAGTACTTC. Translation: CASSPGLVTGEQYF.

This clone came up a few times. The chain couples TRBV5-1 to TRBJ2-3; 11 nucleotides agree with TRBD1. The junction had 11 bases not matched to a gene; V was cut back by 4 bases and J by 1 base. Germline CDR1 and CDR2: SGHRS and YFSETQ. The CDR3 is made up of 18 amino acids. The CDR3 loop is CASSRGDRGATGTDTQYF. In DNA form, the CDR3 reads TGCGCCAGCAGCAGAGGGGACAGGGGGGCGACGGGCACAGATACGCAGTATTTT. Based on the CDR3 plus reference TRBV5-1 and TRBJ2-3, the full variable domain is KAGVTQTPRYLIKTRGQQVTLSCSPISGHRSVSWYQQTPGQGLQFLFEYFSETQRNKGNFPGRFSGRQFSNSRSEMNVSTLELGDSALYLCASSRGDRGATGTDTQYFGPGTRLTVL.

CDR3 region: CAWNRLAVRDTQYF. In DNA form, the CDR3 reads TGTGCCTGGAACCGACTAGCGGTTAGAGATACGCAGTATTTT. V is TRBV30 and J is TRBJ2-3, with TRBD2 matching 9 bases. CDR1 is GTSNPN and CDR2 is SVGIG in the germline V gene (reference sequence). With V trimmed by 4 bases and J by 5 bases, 7 bases remained unmatched. The CDR3 has 14 residues.

This clone has only a few counts. A much larger clonotype is one base distant, so this may be a read error. The chain couples TRBV4-2 to TRBJ1-2; 9 bases map to TRBD1. The CDR3 runs 18 residues. Germline values: CDR1 LGHNA, CDR2 YNFKEQ. The V and J ends lost 0 bases and 4 bases, in that order; junction bases with no gene match: 12. The CDR3 sequence is CASSQDPARTGVSYGYTF. CDR3 bases: TGTGCCAGCAGCCAAGATCCGGCTAGGACAGGGGTCTCCTATGGCTACACCTTC.

The V gene is TRBV9, the J gene TRBJ1-2; D ambiguous. Per germline, CDR1 SGDLS and CDR2 YYNGEE. The germline V and J ends were trimmed by 6 bases and 7 bases, with 16 bases remaining between them. CDR3 size: 13 residues. The CDR3 spells CASTKDQAGGYTF. The CDR3, as DNA: TGTGCCAGCACCAAGGATCAAGCGGGTGGCTACACCTTC.

This clone was recorded once. The chain combines TRBV18 with TRBJ2-5, with a possible D match to TRBD2 (6 bases). The closer fit of TRBJ2-7 to the DNA end suggests the J call may be wrong. This CDR3 contains 14 residues. Per germline, CDR1 KGHSH and CDR2 LQKENI. This chain's CDR3 is CASSPGGLSYEQYF. CDR3 in DNA: TGTGCCAGCTCCCCCGGGGGACTGTCCTACGAGCAGTACTTC.

The chain carries TRBV2 and TRBJ1-1; possibly TRBD1 for D (6 bases). Germline V lookup: CDR1 SNHLY, CDR2 FYNNEI. The CDR3 extends over 18 amino acids. Trimming removed 6 bases at V and 1 base at J, with 24 bases between. CDR3 protein: CASRPRLRFTGTNTEAFF. CDR3 nucleotide sequence: TGTGCCAGCAGACCTAGGTTAAGGTTTACAGGGACGAACACTGAAGCTTTCTTT.

V and J are TRBV10-3 and TRBJ2-5; D may be TRBD2 (5 bases). The J call is uncertain, as TRBJ2-7 better fits the DNA end. This CDR3 has 15 residues. CDR1 ENHRY and CDR2 SYGVKD come from the germline V gene. The CDR3 DNA reads TGTGCCACTAAAACGGCCTCGACTAATACCTACGAGCAGTACTTC. The encoded protein is CATKTASTNTYEQYF.

The chain employs TRBV10-3 and TRBJ2-3; TRBD1 might be the D (6 bases). V was clipped by 4 bases and J by 13 bases, with 18 bases between them. This CDR3 region has 13 residues. CDR1 ENHRY and CDR2 SYGVKD come from the germline V gene. This CDR3 reads CAISAETDRSEYF. The CDR3, as DNA: TGTGCCATCAGTGCCGAAACCGACAGGTCGGAGTATTTT.

This clone occurred a few times. The chain combines TRBV18 with TRBJ2-7, with a weak D call TRBD1 (6 bases). V lost 6 bases and J 3 bases, leaving 15 bases between the germline ends. Germline V CDR1 and CDR2: KGHSH, LQKENI. The CDR3 is made up of 14 amino acids. DNA for the CDR3: TGTGCCAGCTCCACACGACAGGTGGACTACGAGCAGTACTTC. It encodes CASSTRQVDYEQYF. The variable domain in full, with the rest retrieved from reference TRBV18 and TRBJ2-7, is NAGVMQNPRHLVRRRGQEARLRCSPMKGHSHVYWYRQLPEEGLKFMVYLQKENIIDESGMPKERFSAEFPKEGPSILRIQQVVRGDSAAYFCASSTRQVDYEQYFGPGTRLTVT.

A few counts support this clone. This chain connects TRBV15 to TRBJ2-7; weak D call: TRBD1 (5 bases). V lost 5 bases and J lost 2, with 10 bases in between. This CDR3 spans 13 amino acids. CDR1 and CDR2 (germline): LNHNV, YYDKDF (reference sequence). CDR3 region: CATSPGRTYEQYF. DNA of the CDR3: TGTGCCACCAGCCCAGGGCGCACCTACGAGCAGTACTTC.

CDR3 protein: CAGYLEGAAYEQYF. CDR3 DNA: TGTGCCGGCTACTTGGAGGGCGCCGCTTACGAGCAGTACTTC. This chain joins TRBV6-6 and TRBJ2-7, with a tentative D call TRBD2 (6 bases). Germline V lookup: CDR1 MNHNY, CDR2 SVGAGI (reference sequence). The CDR3 is 14 residues long. The ends were cut back, 11 bases at V and 4 bases at J, with 21 bases in the middle.

V and J are TRBV23-1 and TRBJ1-5; 9 bases line up with TRBD1. TRBV23-1 falls under the ORF class, with uncertain function. V shed 2 bases, J shed 0 bases, and the junction held 14 bases outside the gene matches. The CDR3 has 20 amino acids. CDR3 region: CASSQTKAPGQGGSNQPQHF. DNA of the CDR3: TGCGCCAGCAGTCAAACAAAAGCCCCGGGACAGGGAGGTAGCAATCAGCCCCAGCATTTT.

V is TRBV4-2 and J is TRBJ2-3; 11 positions agree with TRBD2. Germline V CDR1 and CDR2: LGHNA, YNFKEQ. Losses at the gene ends were 0 bases for V and 3 bases for J; bases not matched to a gene: 5. The CDR3 totals 17 residues. In DNA, the CDR3 is TGTGCCAGCAGCCAAGAAGTACGACTAGCGGGGACAGATACGCAGTATTTT. This codes for CASSQEVRLAGTDTQYF.

The genes are TRBV6-5 and TRBJ2-1; tentatively, D is TRBD1 (6 bases). The CDR3 runs 14 residues. Germline V lookup: CDR1 MNHEY, CDR2 SVGAGI. Trimming removed 0 bases at V and 11 bases at J, with 14 bases between. The CDR3 here is CASSYSYRVRKQFF. CDR3 nucleotides: TGTGCCAGCAGTTACTCTTACAGGGTGAGGAAGCAGTTCTTC.

CDR3 DNA sequence: TGTGCCAGCAGCTTCCCAGGCCCTAATTCACCCCTCCACTTT. Translated: CASSFPGPNSPLHF. The chain combines TRBV4-2 with TRBJ1-6; D gene unclear. V lost 5 bases and J lost 6, with 11 bases in between. The CDR3 is made up of 14 amino acids. Looked up from germline, CDR1 is LGHNA and CDR2 is YNFKEQ.

The chain is built from TRBV5-1 and TRBJ2-5, with a tentative D call TRBD2 (7 bases). This CDR3 has 15 amino acids. V was trimmed by 4 bases and J by 1 base, leaving 14 bases between them. Germline V CDR1 and CDR2: SGHRS, YFSETQ. CDR3 nucleotide sequence: TGCGCCAGCAGCATGGGAGGGGGGGGCCAAGAGACCCAGTACTTC. Translation gives CASSMGGGGQETQYF.

V usage is TRBV6-1 and J usage is TRBJ2-1; TRBD2 matches 12 bases. V was clipped by 8 bases and J by 6 bases; unmatched bases: 8. Germline lookup yields CDR1 MNHNS and CDR2 SASEGT. The CDR3 extends over 15 amino acids. CDR3 protein: CASGGLAGTANEQFF. CDR3 nucleotides: TGTGCCAGCGGCGGACTAGCGGGGACGGCCAATGAGCAGTTCTTC.

The V gene is TRBV30, the J gene TRBJ1-2, with D maybe TRBD1 (5 bases). Germline values: CDR1 GTSNPN, CDR2 SVGIG (reference sequence). Trimming removed 0 bases from V and 2 bases from J, with 7 bases in between. The CDR3 consists of 13 residues. In DNA form, the CDR3 reads TGTGCCTGGAGTGTTGACAGAAACTATGGCTACACCTTC. Translation gives CAWSVDRNYGYTF.

In this sample, this clone is medium-sized. The chain uses TRBV4-2 and TRBJ2-7; D may be TRBD2 (6 bases). Germline CDR1 reads LGHNA; CDR2 reads YNFKEQ. The germline V and J ends were trimmed by 0 bases and 2 bases, with 8 bases remaining between them. CDR3 size: 14 residues. CDR3 amino acids: CASSQDWRAYEQYF. CDR3 coding DNA: TGTGCCAGCAGCCAAGACTGGAGGGCCTACGAGCAGTACTTC.

J is TRBJ1-3 and V is TRBV6-6; the match to TRBD1 covers 12 bases. The CDR3 runs to 15 residues. Looked up from germline, CDR1 is MNHNY and CDR2 is SVGAGI (reference sequence). With 5 bases clipped from V and 2 bases from J, the junction kept 1 base outside the gene matches. The CDR3 reads CASSGDRGPGNTIYF. DNA for the CDR3: TGTGCCAGCAGTGGGGACAGGGGGCCTGGAAACACCATATATTTT.

This clone was seen more than once but under ten times. V usage is TRBV10-3 and J usage is TRBJ1-1; 9 nucleotides line up with TRBD1. CDR1 and CDR2 (germline): ENHRY, SYGVKD. There are 12 residues in the CDR3. J was trimmed by 11 bases and V by 2 bases; bases with no gene match: 3. As DNA, the CDR3 is TGTGCCATCAGTGAGCCGGACAGGGGCGCTTTCTTT. This gives the protein CAISEPDRGAFF.

The chain recombines TRBV13 with TRBJ2-7, with TRBD2 matching 7 bases. CDR3 size: 16 residues. Germline CDR1 PRHDT, CDR2 FYEKMQ (reference sequence). V trimming: 5 bases; J trimming: 1 base; junction bases outside the gene matches: 11. The CDR3 DNA is TGTGCCAGCAGCAAACGGGGACTAACCCTTTCCTACGAGCAGTACTTC. Its translation: CASSKRGLTLSYEQYF.

The V gene is TRBV7-9, the J gene TRBJ2-7; 10 bases align to TRBD2. This CDR3 is 15 amino acids long. Germline V gene sequence: CDR1 SEHNR, CDR2 FQNEAQ (reference sequence). J lost 6 bases, V lost 0 bases, and 5 bases had no gene match. The CDR3 nucleotides read TGTGCCAGCAGCTTAGCGTTAGCGGGGGGTTCCGAGCAGTACTTC. Protein: CASSLALAGGSEQYF.

The genes are TRBV2 and TRBJ1-1; a possible D gene is TRBD1 (5 bases). V was clipped by 6 bases and J by 0 bases, with 14 bases between them. There are 15 residues in the CDR3. Germline V gives CDR1 SNHLY, CDR2 FYNNEI. The CDR3 region is CASRGGGTLNTEAFF. The CDR3 nucleotides read TGTGCCAGCAGGGGTGGCGGGACCCTGAACACTGAAGCTTTCTTT.

The gene calls are TRBV6-5 and TRBJ1-1; 7 bases fit TRBD1. J gave up 1 base and V 7 bases, and 3 bases lay outside the gene matches. CDR3 size: 13 residues. CDR1 is MNHEY and CDR2 is SVGAGI in the germline V gene. The CDR3 DNA reads TGTGCCAGCATGGGACAGCAGAACACTGAAGCTTTCTTT. The encoded protein is CASMGQQNTEAFF.

This clone was found once. The chain has TRBV6-1 and TRBJ2-2; D is perhaps TRBD1 (6 bases). The germline V gene encodes CDR1 MNHNS and CDR2 SASEGT. Deletions cut 2 bases from V and 4 bases from J, with 11 bases between. This CDR3 contains 15 residues. CDR3 sequence: CASSEPGHSTGELFF. In nucleotides, the CDR3 is TGTGCCAGCAGTGAACCGGGACATAGCACCGGGGAGCTGTTTTTT.

This clone was seen once. This sequence joins TRBV4-2 and TRBJ2-7; TRBD2 agrees at 8 bases. The trim removed 3 bases at V and 3 bases at J, leaving 7 bases unmatched. From germline, CDR1 is LGHNA and CDR2 YNFKEQ. The CDR3 is 15 residues long. CDR3 nucleotide sequence: TGTGCCAGCAGCCAGGGACTAGTAATTATCTACGAGCAGTACTTC. Translating it yields CASSQGLVIIYEQYF.